The clone carrying this T cell receptor (beta chain) was counted only a few times. Sequenced by immunoSEQ multiplex PCR; TCRdb stores in-frame clones only, minus some. Of over 200,000 clones listed, 88% are singletons. The CDR3 runs to 15 residues. The V gene end was trimmed by 5 bases and the J gene end by 2 bases; junction bases not matched to a gene: 5. The germline gives CDR1 LNHDA, CDR2 SQIVND (reference sequence). This specimen comes from a study of blood T cell repertoires in COVID-19. This receptor was identified in a woman younger than 45 who had been exposed to COVID-19. The sample consisted of PBMCs or T cells enriched from blood (not recorded which). This chain connects TRBV19 to TRBJ1-4; 7 nucleotides line up with TRBD1. The CDR3 nucleotides read TGTGCCAGTAGTCGACAGGGTGGGACTAATGAAAAACTGTTTTTT. Its protein is CASSRQGGTNEKLFF.